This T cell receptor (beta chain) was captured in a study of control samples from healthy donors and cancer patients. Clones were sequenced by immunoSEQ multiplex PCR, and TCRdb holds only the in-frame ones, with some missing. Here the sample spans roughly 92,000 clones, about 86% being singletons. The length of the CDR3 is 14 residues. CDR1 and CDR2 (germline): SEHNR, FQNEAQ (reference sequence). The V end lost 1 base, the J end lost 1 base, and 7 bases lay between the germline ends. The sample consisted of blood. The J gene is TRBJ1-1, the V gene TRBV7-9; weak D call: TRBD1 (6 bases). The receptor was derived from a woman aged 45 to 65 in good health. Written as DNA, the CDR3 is TGTGCCAGCAGCTTAGGACAGGAGAACACTGAAGCTTTCTTT. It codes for CASSLGQENTEAFF.